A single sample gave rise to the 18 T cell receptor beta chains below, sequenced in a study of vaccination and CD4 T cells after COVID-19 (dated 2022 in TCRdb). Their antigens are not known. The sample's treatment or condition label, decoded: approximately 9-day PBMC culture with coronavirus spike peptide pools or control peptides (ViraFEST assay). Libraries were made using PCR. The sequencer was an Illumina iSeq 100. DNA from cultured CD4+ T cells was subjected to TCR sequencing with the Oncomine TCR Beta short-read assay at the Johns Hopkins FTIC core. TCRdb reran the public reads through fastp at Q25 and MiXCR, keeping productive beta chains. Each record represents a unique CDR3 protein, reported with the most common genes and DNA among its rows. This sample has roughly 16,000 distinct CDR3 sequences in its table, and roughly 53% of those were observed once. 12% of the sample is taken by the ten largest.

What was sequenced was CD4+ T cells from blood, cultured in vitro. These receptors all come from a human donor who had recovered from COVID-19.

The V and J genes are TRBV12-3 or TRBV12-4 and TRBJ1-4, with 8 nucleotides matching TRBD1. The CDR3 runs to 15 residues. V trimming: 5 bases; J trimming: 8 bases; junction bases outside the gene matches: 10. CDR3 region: CASSRGQVQQEKLFF. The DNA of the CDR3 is TGTGCCAGCAGTCGGGGACAGGTCCAGCAGGAAAAACTGTTTTTT.

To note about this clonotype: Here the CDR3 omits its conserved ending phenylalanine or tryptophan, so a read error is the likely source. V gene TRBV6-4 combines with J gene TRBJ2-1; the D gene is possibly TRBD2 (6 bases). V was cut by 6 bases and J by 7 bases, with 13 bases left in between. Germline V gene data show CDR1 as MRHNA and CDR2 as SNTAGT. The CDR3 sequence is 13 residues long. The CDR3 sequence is CASSREGRNEQFS. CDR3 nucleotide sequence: TGTGCCAGCAGCCGGGAAGGGAGGAATGAGCAGTTCTCC.

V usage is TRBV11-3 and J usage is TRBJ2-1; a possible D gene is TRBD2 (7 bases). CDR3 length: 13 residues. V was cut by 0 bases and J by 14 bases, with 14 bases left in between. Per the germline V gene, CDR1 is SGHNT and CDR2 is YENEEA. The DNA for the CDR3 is TGTGCCAGCAGCTTAGAGCCGAGGGGGACTAAGTTCTTC. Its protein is CASSLEPRGTKFF.

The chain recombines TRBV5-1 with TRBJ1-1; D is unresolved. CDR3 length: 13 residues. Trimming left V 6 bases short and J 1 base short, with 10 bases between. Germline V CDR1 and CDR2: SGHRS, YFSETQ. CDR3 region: CASTLTANTEAFF. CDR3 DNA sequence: TGCGCCAGCACACTCACAGCGAACACTGAAGCTTTCTTT.

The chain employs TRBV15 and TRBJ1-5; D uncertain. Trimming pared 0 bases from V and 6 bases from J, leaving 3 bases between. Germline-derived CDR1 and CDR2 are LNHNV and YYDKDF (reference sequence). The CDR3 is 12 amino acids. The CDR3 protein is CATSRDFQPQHF. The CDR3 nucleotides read TGTGCCACCAGCAGAGATTTTCAGCCCCAGCATTTT.

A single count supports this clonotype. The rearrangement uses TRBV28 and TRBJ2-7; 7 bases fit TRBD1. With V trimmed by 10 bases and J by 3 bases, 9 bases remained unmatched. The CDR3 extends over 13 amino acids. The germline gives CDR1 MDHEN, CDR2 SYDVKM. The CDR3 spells CATTGAISYEQYF. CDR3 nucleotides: TGTGCCACCACAGGGGCTATTAGCTACGAGCAGTACTTC.

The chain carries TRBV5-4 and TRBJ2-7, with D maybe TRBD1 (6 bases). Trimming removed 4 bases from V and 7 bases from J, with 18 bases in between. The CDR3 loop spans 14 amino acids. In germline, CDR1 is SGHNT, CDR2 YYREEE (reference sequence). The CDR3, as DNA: TGTGCCAGCAGCGGGGCAGGGGCCTGGGGGGAGCAGTACTTC. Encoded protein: CASSGAGAWGEQYF. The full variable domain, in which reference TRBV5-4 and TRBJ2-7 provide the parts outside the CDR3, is ETGVTQSPTHLIKTRGQQVTLRCSSQSGHNTVSWYQQALGQGPQFIFQYYREEENGRGNFPPRFSGLQFPNYSSELNVNALELDDSALYLCASSGAGAWGEQYFGPGTRLTVT.

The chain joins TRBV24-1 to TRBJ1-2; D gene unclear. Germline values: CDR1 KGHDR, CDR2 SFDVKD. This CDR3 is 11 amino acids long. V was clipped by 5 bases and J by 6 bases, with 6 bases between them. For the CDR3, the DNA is TGTGCCACCAGTGGTCTTGATGGCTACACCTTC. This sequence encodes CATSGLDGYTF.

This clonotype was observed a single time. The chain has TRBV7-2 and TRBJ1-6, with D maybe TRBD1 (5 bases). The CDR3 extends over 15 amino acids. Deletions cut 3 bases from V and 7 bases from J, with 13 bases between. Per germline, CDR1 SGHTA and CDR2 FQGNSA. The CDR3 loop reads CASSLGGVGNSPLHF. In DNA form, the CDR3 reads TGTGCCAGCAGCTTGGGGGGTGTCGGAAATTCACCCCTCCACTTT.

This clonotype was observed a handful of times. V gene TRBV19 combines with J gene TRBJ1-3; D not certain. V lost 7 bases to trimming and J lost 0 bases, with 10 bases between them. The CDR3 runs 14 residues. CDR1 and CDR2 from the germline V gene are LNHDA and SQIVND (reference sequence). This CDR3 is CASTLGGSGNTIYF. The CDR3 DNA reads TGTGCCAGTACCTTAGGAGGCTCTGGAAACACCATATATTTT.

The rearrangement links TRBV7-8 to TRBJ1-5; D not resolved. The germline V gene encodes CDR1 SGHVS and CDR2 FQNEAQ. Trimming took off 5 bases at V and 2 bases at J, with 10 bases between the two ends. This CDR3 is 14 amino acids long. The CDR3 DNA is TGTGCCAGCAGCCGGTTAGGCGGCAATCAGCCCCAGCATTTT. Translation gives CASSRLGGNQPQHF.

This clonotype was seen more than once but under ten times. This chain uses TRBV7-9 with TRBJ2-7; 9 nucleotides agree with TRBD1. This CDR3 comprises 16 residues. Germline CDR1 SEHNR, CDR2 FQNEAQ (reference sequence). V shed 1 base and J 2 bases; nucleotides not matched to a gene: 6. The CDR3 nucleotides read TGTGCCAGCAGCTTAGGTGGGGACAGGGTCCCCTACGAGCAGTACTTC. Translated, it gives CASSLGGDRVPYEQYF.

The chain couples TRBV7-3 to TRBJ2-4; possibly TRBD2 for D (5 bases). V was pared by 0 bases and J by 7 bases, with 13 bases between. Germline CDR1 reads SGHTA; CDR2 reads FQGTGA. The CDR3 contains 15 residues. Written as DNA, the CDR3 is TGTGCCAGCAGCTTAACTAAAGCGGCAGCGAACATTCAGTACTTC. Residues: CASSLTKAAANIQYF.

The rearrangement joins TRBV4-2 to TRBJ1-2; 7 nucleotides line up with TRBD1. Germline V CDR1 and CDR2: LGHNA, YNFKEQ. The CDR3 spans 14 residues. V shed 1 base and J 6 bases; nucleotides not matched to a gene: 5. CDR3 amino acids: CASSQVRQGHGYTF. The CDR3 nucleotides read TGTGCCAGCAGCCAAGTGCGACAGGGCCATGGCTACACCTTC.

CDR3 sequence: CASSLERGRGQYF. The CDR3 nucleotides read TGTGCCAGCAGCTTAGAAAGGGGTAGAGGGCAGTATTTT. The chain combines TRBV7-2 with TRBJ2-3; TRBD1 is a possible D gene (5 bases). V was pared by 1 base and J by 11 bases, with 13 bases between. Germline CDR1 is SGHTA and CDR2 is FQGNSA. The CDR3 contains 13 residues. Drawing the rest from reference TRBV7-2 and TRBJ2-3, the complete variable domain is GAGVSQSPSNKVTEKGKDVELRCDPISGHTALYWYRQSLGQGLEFLIYFQGNSAPDKSGLPSDRFSAERTGGSVSTLTIQRTQQEDSAVYLCASSLERGRGQYFGPGTRLTVL.

The CDR3 here is CASTLIPRRVKLQETQYF. The CDR3, as DNA: TGTGCCAGCACCCTAATCCCTCGACGGGTTAAGCTTCAAGAGACCCAGTACTTC. The rearrangement links TRBV27 to TRBJ2-5; D call uncertain. The CDR3 extends over 18 amino acids. V was clipped by 7 bases and J by 2 bases, with 26 bases between them. From germline, CDR1 is MNHEY and CDR2 SMNVEV (reference sequence).

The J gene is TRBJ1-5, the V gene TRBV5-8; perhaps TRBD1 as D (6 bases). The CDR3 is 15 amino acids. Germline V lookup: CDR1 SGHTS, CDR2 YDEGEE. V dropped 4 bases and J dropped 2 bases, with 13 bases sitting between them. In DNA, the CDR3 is TGTGCCAGCAGCCCGGGCAGGGGAGGCAATCAGCCCCAGCATTTT. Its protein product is CASSPGRGGNQPQHF.

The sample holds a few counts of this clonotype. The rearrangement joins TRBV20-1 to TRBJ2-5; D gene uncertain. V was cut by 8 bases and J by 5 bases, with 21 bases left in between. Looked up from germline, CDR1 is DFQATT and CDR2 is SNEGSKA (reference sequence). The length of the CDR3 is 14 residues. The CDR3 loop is CSTAVGNAYETQYF. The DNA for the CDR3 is TGCAGTACCGCGGTAGGGAACGCGTACGAGACCCAGTACTTC.